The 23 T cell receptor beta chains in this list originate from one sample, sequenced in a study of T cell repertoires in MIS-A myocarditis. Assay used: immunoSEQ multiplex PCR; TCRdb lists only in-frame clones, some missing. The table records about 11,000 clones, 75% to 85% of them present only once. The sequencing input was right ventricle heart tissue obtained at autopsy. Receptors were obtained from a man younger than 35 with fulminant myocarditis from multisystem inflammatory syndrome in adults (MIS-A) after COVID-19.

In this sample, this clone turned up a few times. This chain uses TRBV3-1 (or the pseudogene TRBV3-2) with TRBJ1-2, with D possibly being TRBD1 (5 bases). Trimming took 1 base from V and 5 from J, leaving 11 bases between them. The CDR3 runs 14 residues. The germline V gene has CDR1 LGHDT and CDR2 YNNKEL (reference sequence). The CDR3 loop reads CASSQGVGGYGYTF. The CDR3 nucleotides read TGTGCCAGCAGCCAAGGCGTCGGGGGGTATGGCTACACCTTC.

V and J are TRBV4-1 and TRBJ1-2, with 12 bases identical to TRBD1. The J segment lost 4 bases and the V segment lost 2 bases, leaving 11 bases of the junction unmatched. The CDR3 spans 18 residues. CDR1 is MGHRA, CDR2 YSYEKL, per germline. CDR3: CASSQSRDRGPRSYGYTF. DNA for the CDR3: TGCGCCAGCAGCCAAAGCCGGGACAGGGGGCCTAGAAGCTATGGCTACACCTTC.

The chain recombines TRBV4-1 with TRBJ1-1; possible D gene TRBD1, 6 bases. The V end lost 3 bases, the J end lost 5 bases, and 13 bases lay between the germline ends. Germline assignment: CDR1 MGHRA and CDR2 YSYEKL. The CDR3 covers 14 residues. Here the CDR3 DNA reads TGCGCCAGCAGCCATCGGGGGGCCGGGACTGAAGCTTTCTTT. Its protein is CASSHRGAGTEAFF.

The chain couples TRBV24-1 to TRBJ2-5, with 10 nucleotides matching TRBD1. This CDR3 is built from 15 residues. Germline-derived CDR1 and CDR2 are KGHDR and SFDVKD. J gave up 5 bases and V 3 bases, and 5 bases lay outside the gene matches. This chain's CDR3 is CATSDPGTGEETQYF. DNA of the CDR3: TGTGCCACCAGTGATCCCGGGACAGGGGAGGAGACCCAGTACTTC.

Here the CDR3 reads CASSLRTGKANEQYF. In DNA form, the CDR3 reads TGCGCCAGCAGCCTCCGGACAGGGAAGGCAAACGAGCAGTACTTC. The V and J genes are TRBV4-1 and TRBJ2-7; 8 positions match TRBD1. The CDR3 length is 15 residues. The trim removed 4 bases at V and 5 bases at J, leaving 10 bases unmatched. Germline CDR1 and CDR2: MGHRA and YSYEKL.

The CDR3 loop is CAVSGTLQETQYF. The CDR3, as DNA: TGTGCTGTCTCGGGCACATTACAAGAGACCCAGTACTTC. The V and J genes are TRBV7-8 and TRBJ2-5, with D uncertain. The germline CDR1 and CDR2 sequences are SGHVS and FQNEAQ. The CDR3 is 13 residues long.

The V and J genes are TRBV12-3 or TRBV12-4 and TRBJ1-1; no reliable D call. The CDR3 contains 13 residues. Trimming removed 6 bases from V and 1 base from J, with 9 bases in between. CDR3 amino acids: CASRPPENTEAFF. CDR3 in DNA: TGTGCCAGCAGACCACCCGAGAACACTGAAGCTTTCTTT.

The CDR3 sequence: CSASLAGYSHDTQYF. The CDR3 DNA follows: TGCAGTGCTAGTCTCGCGGGGTACTCCCACGATACGCAGTATTTT. The J gene is TRBJ2-3, the V gene TRBV20-1; a possible D gene is TRBD2 (6 bases). Per germline, CDR1 DFQATT and CDR2 SNEGSKA (reference sequence). The V gene lost 3 bases and the J gene lost 6 bases, with 19 bases spanning the gap. The CDR3 runs to 15 residues.

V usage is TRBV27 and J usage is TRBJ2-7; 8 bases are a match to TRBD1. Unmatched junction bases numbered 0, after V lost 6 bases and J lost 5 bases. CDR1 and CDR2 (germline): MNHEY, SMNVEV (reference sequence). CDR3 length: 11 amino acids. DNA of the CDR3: TGTGCCAGCAGGACAGGGGACGAGCAGTACTTC. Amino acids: CASRTGDEQYF.

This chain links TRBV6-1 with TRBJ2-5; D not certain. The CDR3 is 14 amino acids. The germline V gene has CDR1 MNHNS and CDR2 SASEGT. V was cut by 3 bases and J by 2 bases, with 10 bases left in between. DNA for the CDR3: TGTGCCAGCAGTGATTACTCGAAACAAGAGACCCAGTACTTC. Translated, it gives CASSDYSKQETQYF.

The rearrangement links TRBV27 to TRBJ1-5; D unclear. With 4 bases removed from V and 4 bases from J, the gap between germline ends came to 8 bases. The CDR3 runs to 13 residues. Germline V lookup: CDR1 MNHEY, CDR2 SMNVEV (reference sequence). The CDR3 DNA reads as TGTGCCAGCAGTTGGTCAGTGAATCAGCCCCAGCATTTT. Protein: CASSWSVNQPQHF.

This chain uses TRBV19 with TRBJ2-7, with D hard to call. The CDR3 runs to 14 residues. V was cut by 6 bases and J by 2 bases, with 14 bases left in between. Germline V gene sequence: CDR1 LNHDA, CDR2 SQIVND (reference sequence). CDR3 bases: TGTGCCAGTAGCTCTTCACATGACACCTACGAGCAGTACTTC. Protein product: CASSSSHDTYEQYF.

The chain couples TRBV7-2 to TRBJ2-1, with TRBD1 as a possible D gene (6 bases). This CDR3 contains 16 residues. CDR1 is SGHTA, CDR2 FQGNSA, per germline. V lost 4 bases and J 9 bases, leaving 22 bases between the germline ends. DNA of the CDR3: TGTGCCAGCAGCTCTTACCGGGACACCCTGAATGTTGAGCAGTTCTTC. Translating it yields CASSSYRDTLNVEQFF. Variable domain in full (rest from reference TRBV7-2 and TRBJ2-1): GAGVSQSPSNKVTEKGKDVELRCDPISGHTALYWYRQSLGQGLEFLIYFQGNSAPDKSGLPSDRFSAERTGGSVSTLTIQRTQQEDSAVYLCASSSYRDTLNVEQFFGPGTRLTVL.

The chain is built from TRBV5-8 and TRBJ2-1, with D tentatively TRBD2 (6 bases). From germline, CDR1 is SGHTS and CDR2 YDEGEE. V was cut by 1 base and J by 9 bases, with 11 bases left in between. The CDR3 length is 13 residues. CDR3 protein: CASSLKGRTEQFF. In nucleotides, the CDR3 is TGTGCCAGCAGCTTGAAGGGGAGGACTGAGCAGTTCTTC. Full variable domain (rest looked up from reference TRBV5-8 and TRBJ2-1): EAGVTQSPTHLIKTRGQQATLRCSPISGHTSVYWYQQALGLGLQFLLWYDEGEERNRGNFPPRFSGRQFPNYSSELNVNALELEDSALYLCASSLKGRTEQFFGPGTRLTVL.

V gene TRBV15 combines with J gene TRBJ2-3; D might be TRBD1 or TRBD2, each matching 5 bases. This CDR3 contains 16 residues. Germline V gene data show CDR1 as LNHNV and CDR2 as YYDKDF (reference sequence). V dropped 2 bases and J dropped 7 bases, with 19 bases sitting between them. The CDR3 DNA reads TGTGCCACCAGCAGACCTGGGGGATTATCCCCTTATACGCAGTATTTT. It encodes CATSRPGGLSPYTQYF.

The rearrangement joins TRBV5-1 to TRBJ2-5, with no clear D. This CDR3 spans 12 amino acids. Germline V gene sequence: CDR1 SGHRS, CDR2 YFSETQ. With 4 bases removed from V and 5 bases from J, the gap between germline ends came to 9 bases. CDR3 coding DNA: TGCGCCAGCAGCCCGACCGAGGAGACCCAGTACTTC. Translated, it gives CASSPTEETQYF.

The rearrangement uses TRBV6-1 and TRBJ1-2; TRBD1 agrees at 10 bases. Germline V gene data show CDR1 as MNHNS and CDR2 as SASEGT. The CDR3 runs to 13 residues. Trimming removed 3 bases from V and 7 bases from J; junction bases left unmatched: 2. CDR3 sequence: CASSDRDRGGYTF. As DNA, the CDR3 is TGTGCCAGCAGTGACCGGGACAGGGGTGGCTACACCTTC.

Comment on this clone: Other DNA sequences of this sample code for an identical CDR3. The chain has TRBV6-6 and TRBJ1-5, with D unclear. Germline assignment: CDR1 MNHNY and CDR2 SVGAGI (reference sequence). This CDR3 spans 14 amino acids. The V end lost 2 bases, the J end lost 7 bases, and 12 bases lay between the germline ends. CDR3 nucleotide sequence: TGTGCCAGCAGTTACGCGGGGTCGGACCAGCCCCAGCATTTT. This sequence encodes CASSYAGSDQPQHF.

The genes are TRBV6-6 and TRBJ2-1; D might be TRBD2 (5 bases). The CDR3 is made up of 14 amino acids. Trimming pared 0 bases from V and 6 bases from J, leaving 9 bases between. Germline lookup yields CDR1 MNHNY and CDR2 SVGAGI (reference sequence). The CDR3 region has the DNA TGTGCCAGCAGTTACTCGACGGGAACCAATGAGCAGTTCTTC. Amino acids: CASSYSTGTNEQFF.

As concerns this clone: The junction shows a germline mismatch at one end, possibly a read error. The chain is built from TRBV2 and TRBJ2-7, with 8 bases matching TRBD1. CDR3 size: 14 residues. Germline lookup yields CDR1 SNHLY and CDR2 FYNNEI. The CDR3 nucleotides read TGTGCCAGCAGAGAAGGACAGGGTTGGGACGAGCAGTACTTC. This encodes CASREGQGWDEQYF.

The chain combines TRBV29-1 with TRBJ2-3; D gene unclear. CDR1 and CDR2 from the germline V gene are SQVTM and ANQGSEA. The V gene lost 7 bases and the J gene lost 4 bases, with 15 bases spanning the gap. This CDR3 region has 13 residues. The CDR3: CSATSSFPDTQYF. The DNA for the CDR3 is TGCAGCGCAACCAGCAGTTTCCCAGATACGCAGTATTTT.

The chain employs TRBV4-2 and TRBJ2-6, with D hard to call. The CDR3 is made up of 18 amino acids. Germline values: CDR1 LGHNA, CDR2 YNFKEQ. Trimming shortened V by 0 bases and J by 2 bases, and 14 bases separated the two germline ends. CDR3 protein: CASSQDRPGGTGANVLTF. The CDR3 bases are TGTGCCAGCAGCCAAGATCGTCCGGGTGGGACTGGGGCCAACGTCCTGACTTTC.

The CDR3: CASRSGSRNETIYF. DNA for the CDR3: TGTGCCAGCAGGTCGGGAAGCCGAAACGAGACCATATATTTT. This chain links TRBV7-9 with TRBJ1-3; D is undetermined. There are 14 residues in the CDR3. V gave up 6 bases and J gave up 10 bases, with 19 bases separating them. Germline lookup yields CDR1 SEHNR and CDR2 FQNEAQ (reference sequence).